The 2 T cell receptor beta chains below all came from one sample that was sequenced in a study of technical replicates of blood from several donors. The data were produced by immunoSEQ multiplex PCR, yet TCRdb's version contains in-frame clones alone and is incomplete. The sample contains roughly 90,000 clones, less than 95% of which appear only once. The source material was T cells isolated from PBMCs. All receptors derive from a human donor in good health.

The V call is TRBV29-1, the J call TRBJ2-7; maybe TRBD2 (5 bases). CDR3 length: 12 residues. Trimming took 0 bases from V and 6 from J, leaving 9 bases between them. Germline CDR1 is SQVTM and CDR2 is ANQGSEA. The DNA for the CDR3 is TGCAGCGTTGAAGATCTAGGGAGCGAGCAGTACTTC. Its protein is CSVEDLGSEQYF.

The chain links TRBV27 to TRBJ2-3, with 8 nucleotides matching TRBD2. The trim removed 6 bases at V and 3 bases at J, leaving 2 bases unmatched. The CDR3 consists of 13 residues. Looked up from germline, CDR1 is MNHEY and CDR2 is SMNVEV (reference sequence). CDR3 amino acids: CASSGRVTDTQYF. CDR3 DNA sequence: TGTGCCAGCAGCGGGAGGGTGACAGATACGCAGTATTTT.